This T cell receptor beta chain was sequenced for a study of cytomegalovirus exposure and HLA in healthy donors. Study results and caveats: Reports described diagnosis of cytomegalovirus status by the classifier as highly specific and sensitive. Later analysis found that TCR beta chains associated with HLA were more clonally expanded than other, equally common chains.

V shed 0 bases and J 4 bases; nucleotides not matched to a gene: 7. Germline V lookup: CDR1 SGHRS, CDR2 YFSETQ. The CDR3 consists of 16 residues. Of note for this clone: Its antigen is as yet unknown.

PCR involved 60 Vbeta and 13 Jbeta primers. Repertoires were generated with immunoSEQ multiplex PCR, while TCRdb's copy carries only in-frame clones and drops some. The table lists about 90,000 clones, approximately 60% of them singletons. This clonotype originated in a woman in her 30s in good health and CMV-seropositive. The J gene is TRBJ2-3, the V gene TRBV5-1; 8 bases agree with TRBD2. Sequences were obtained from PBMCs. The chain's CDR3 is CASSLAGGLVADTQYF. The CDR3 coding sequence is TGCGCCAGCAGCTTGGCGGGGGGGTTAGTGGCAGATACGCAGTATTTT.